A single sample is the source of the 3 T cell receptor beta chains below, sequenced in a study of shared clonotypes between healthy human individuals. This table comes from immunoSEQ multiplex PCR, and its TCRdb copy is limited to in-frame clones, with some not included. This sample has millions of clones, with more than 80% found just once. The source material was naive CD4+ T cells sorted from blood. Regarding subset: CD45RA+ positively selected. The source is a man aged 18 to 35 in good health.

The rearrangement uses TRBV7-2 and TRBJ2-7; TRBD2 agrees at 10 bases. Germline V gene data show CDR1 as SGHTA and CDR2 as FQGNSA. V gave up 0 bases and J gave up 2 bases; unmatched junction bases: 4. This CDR3 comprises 16 residues. CDR3 loop: CASSLAGLADAYEQYF. The CDR3 DNA is TGTGCCAGCAGCTTAGCCGGACTAGCGGACGCCTACGAGCAGTACTTC.

The rearrangement joins TRBV7-2 to TRBJ1-5, with D perhaps matching TRBD1 (6 bases). Trimming left V 4 bases short and J 0 bases short, with 10 bases between. The CDR3 spans 15 residues. CDR1 and CDR2 (germline): SGHTA, FQGNSA. CDR3 region: CASSSGTNSNQPQHF. The CDR3, as DNA: TGTGCCAGCAGCTCCGGGACAAATAGCAATCAGCCCCAGCATTTT.

The chain recombines TRBV20-1 with TRBJ2-1; possible D gene TRBD2, 5 bases. Germline loops: CDR1 DFQATT, CDR2 SNEGSKA (reference sequence). This CDR3 spans 11 amino acids. Deletions cut 3 bases from V and 12 bases from J, with 12 bases between. CDR3 DNA: TGCAGTGCTAGGGACTCCCCTACGCAGTTCTTC. It specifies CSARDSPTQFF.